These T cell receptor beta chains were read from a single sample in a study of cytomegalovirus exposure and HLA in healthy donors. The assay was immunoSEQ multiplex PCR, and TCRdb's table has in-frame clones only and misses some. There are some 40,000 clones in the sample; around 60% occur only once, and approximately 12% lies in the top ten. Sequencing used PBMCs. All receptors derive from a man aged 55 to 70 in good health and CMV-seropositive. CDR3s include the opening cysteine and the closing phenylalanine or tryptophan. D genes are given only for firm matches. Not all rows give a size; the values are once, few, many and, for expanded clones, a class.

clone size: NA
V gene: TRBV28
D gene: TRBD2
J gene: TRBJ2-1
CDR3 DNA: TGTGCCAGCAGTTTTGTGCGGGAGGGCCGACAGAAGCAGTTCTTC
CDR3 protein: CASSFVREGRQKQFF

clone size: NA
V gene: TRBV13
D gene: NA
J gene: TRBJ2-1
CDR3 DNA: TGTGCCAGCAGCTACGGAGGGTTAAGCTCCTACAATGAGCAGTTCTTC
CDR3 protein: CASSYGGLSSYNEQFF

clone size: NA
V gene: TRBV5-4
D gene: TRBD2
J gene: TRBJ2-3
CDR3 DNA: TGTGCCAGCAGCTCCCCGGGACTAGCGGCTAGCACAGATACGCAGTATTTT
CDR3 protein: CASSSPGLAASTDTQYF

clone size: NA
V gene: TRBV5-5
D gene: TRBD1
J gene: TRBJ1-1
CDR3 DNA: TGTGCCAGCACTTTGCACGGGACAGAAACCCTCATGAACACTGAAGCTTTCTTT
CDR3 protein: CASTLHGTETLMNTEAFF

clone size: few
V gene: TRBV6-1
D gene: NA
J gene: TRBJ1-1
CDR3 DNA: TGTGCCAGCAGTGTGGGACAGAACACTGAAGCTTTCTTT
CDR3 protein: CASSVGQNTEAFF

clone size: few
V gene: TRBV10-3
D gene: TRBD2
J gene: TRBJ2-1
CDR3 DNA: TGTGCCATCAGTGAGGGTTGGACTAGCCTCAATGAGCAGTTCTTC
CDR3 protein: CAISEGWTSLNEQFF

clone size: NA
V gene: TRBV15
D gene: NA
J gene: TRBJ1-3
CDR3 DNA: TGTGCCACCAGCAGAGACCGACAAAACACCATATATTTT
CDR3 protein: CATSRDRQNTIYF

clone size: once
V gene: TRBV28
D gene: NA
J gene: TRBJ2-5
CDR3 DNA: TGTGCCAGCAACGGTCAGGGCTTACAAGAGACCCAGTACTTC
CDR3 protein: CASNGQGLQETQYF

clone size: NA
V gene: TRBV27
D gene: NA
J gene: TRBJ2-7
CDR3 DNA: TGTGCCAGCAGTTTAATGAGCACCCGCTCCTACGAGCAGTACTTC
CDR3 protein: CASSLMSTRSYEQYF

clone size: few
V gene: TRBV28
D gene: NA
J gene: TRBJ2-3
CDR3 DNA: TGTGCCAGCAGGTATTCCAGGGTTTTACGAGATACGCAGTATTTT
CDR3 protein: CASRYSRVLRDTQYF

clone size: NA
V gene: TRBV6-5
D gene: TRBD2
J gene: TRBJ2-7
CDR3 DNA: TGTGCCAGCAGGGGGACTAGCGGGAGCAAGCAGTACTTC
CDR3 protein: CASRGTSGSKQYF

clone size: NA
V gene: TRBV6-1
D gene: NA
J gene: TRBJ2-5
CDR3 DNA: TGTGCCAGCAGGATCAGGGTGAGAGAGACCCAGTACTTC
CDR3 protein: CASRIRVRETQYF

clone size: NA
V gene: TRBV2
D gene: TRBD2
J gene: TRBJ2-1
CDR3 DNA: TGTGCCAGCACCCTGAACGCGGGAGGGAGCTACAATGAGCAGTTCTTC
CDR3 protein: CASTLNAGGSYNEQFF

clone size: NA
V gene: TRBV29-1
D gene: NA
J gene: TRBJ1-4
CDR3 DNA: TGCAGCGCCCTTATTAGGGGCCTAACTAATGAAAAACTGTTTTTT
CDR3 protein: CSALIRGLTNEKLFF

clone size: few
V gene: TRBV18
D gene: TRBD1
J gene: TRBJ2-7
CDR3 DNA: TGTGCCAGCTCACCTTCGAGGGACAGGGCATACGAGCAGTACTTC
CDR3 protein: CASSPSRDRAYEQYF

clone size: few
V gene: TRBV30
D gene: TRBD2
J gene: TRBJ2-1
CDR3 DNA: TGTGCCTGGAGTGTAGGCCCGGGACTAGAGAAGTTCTTC
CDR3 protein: CAWSVGPGLEKFF

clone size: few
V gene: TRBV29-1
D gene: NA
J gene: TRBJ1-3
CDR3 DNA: TGCAGCGTCCGGGGACAATCTGGAAACACCATATATTTT
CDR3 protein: CSVRGQSGNTIYF

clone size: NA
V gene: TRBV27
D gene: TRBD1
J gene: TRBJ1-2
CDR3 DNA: TGTGCCAGCAGTTCCCCGACAGCGACAGGGCCCAGAGATGGCTACACCTTC
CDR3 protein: CASSSPTATGPRDGYTF

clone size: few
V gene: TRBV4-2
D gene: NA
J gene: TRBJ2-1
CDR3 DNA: TGTGCCAGCAGCCAAGATCTCGCCTCGGGTAGCTCCTACAATGAGCAGTTCTTC
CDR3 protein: CASSQDLASGSSYNEQFF

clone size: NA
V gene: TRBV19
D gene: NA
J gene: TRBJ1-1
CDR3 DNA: TGTGCCAGTAGTACACGAGGACTCCTGGGGGCGAACACTGAAGCTTTCTTT
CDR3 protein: CASSTRGLLGANTEAFF

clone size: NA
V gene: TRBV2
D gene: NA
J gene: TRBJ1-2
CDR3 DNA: TGTGCCAGCATGAATCCAGGGACACCAAATTATGGCTACACCTTC
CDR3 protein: CASMNPGTPNYGYTF

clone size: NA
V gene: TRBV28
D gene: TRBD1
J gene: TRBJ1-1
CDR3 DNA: TGTGCCAGCAGTCCATGGACAGGGGGGAACACTGAAGCTTTCTTT
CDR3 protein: CASSPWTGGNTEAFF

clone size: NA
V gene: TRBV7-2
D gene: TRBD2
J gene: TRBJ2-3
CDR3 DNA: TGTGCCAGCAGCTTAGATCGCCCTCTAGCGGATATCACAGATACGCAGTATTTT
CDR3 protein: CASSLDRPLADITDTQYF

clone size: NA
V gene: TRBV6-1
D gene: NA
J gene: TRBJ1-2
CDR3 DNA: TGTGCCAGCAGTGAAGGGGGACTGAGCTCTGGCTACACCTTC
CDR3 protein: CASSEGGLSSGYTF

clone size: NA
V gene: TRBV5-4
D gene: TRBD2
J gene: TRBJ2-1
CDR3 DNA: TGTGCCAGCAGCTTGAGTCCTAGCGGGAGCAATGAGCAGTTCTTC
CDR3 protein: CASSLSPSGSNEQFF

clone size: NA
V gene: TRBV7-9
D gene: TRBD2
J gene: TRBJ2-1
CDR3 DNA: TGTGCCAGCAGCTTAGGTGTCGGGAGGATCTCCTACAATGAGCAGTTCTTC
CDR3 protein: CASSLGVGRISYNEQFF

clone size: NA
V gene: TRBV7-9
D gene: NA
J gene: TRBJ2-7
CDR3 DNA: TGTGCCAGCAGCTTAACCGACTTCTTGGGCGAGCAGTACTTC
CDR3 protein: CASSLTDFLGEQYF

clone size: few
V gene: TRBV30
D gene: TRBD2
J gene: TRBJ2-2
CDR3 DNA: TGTGCCTGGAGTCCGGGTCCCGGGGGGACCGGGGAGCTGTTTTTT
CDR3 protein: CAWSPGPGGTGELFF

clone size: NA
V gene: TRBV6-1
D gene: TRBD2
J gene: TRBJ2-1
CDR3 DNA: TGTGCCAGCAGCCCTGGACTAGCGGGAGGGAATGAGCAGTTCTTC
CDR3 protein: CASSPGLAGGNEQFF

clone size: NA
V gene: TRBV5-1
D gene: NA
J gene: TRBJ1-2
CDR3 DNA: TGCGCCAGCAGCCGGACAGTAACTGCTGGCTACACCTTC
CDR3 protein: CASSRTVTAGYTF

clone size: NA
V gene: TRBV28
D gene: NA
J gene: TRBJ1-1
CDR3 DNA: TGTGCCAGCAGTTTCCCCCTACCGGGAAACACTGAAGCTTTCTTT
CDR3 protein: CASSFPLPGNTEAFF

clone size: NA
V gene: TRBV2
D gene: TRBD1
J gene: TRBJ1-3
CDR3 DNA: TGCGCCAGCAGAGGGACAGGGTCTGGAAACACCATATATTTT
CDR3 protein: CASRGTGSGNTIYF

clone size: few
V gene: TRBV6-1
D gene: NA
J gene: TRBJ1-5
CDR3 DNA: TGTGCCAGCGAACAGGGTGGCAATCAGCCCCAGCATTTT
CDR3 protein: CASEQGGNQPQHF

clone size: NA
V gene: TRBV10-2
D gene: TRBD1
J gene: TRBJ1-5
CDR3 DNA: TGCGCCAGCAGCCCGGGACAGTCCTATCAGCCCCAGCATTTT
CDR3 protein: CASSPGQSYQPQHF

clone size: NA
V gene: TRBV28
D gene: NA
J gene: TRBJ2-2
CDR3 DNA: TGTGCCAGCAGTTTGCGGGACTACAGGGGGACCGGGGAGCTGTTTTTT
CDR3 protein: CASSLRDYRGTGELFF

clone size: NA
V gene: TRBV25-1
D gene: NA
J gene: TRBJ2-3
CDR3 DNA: TGTGCCACAAGGACAGGAGGGGTAGGTACGCAGTATTTT
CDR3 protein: CATRTGGVGTQYF